This T cell receptor (beta chain) was documented in a study of shared clonotypes between healthy human individuals. Naive CD8 cells, CD45RO-negative and positively selected for CCR7, excluded terminally differentiated effector memory CD45RA+ cells. Some clones are missing from TCRdb's copy, which holds only in-frame ones; the method was immunoSEQ multiplex PCR. The sample has millions of clones, 85% to 95% seen once. The sequenced sample consisted of naive CD8+ T cells sorted from blood. The sequence was obtained from a man between 18 and 35 years old in good health.

The DNA of the CDR3 is TGTGCCAGCAGCCCCGGTGGCACCCCTGAAGCTTTCTTT. It translates to CASSPGGTPEAFF. The V and J genes are TRBV2 and TRBJ1-1; D unclear. The CDR3 runs 13 residues. The germline CDR1 and CDR2 sequences are SNHLY and FYNNEI. Trimming removed 6 bases from V and 6 bases from J, with 14 bases in between.